What follows describes a single T cell receptor beta chain. The sample is drawn from a study of cytomegalovirus exposure and HLA in healthy donors. Looking at the study overall: An analysis done earlier identified about 100 million unique TCR beta sequences from about 180 million T cells. About 85 million unique TCRs from HLA-typed donors were held in an early release of data.

With V trimmed by 1 base and J by 5 bases, 3 bases remained unmatched. CDR1 and CDR2 from the germline V gene are SGDLS and YYNGEE. The CDR3 runs 14 residues. At sampling all donors were nominally healthy, likely with unrecorded immune exposures. The PCR had 60 Vbeta and 13 Jbeta primers. Assay: immunoSEQ multiplex PCR; the TCRdb copy retains only in-frame clones and omits some. The table records 100,000 or so clones, about 80% of them present only once. V is TRBV9 and J is TRBJ2-3; TRBD1 agrees at 8 bases. The sample consisted of PBMCs. This TCR was recovered from a female donor in good health and CMV-seropositive. In nucleotides, the CDR3 is TGTGCCAGCAGCGTATCAACAGGGGGAGATACGCAGTATTTT. It codes for CASSVSTGGDTQYF.